This T cell receptor (beta chain) derives from a study of T cells expressing NK-cell markers. Across the whole study: In sorted CD3+CD56+NKG2C+, CD3+CD56+NKG2C- and CD3+CD56-NKG2C+ T cells, TCR beta repertoires were obtained. Eight donors were sequenced, of whom seven were HCMV-seropositive, while the remaining one was HCMV-seronegative.

Comment on this clonotype: Its specificity is unknown.

TCR beta cDNA was made by 5'RACE template switching with UMIs. TCRdb re-called the 5' RACE reads; every CDR3 protein appears as one record, without DNA. The listing records about 380,000 distinct CDR3 sequences. Points from the study as a whole: Once again these clonotypes came out on top in the CD3+CD56-NKG2C+ fraction of a few donors.

The clonotype was recovered from a man between 18 and 69 years old in good health. The sequenced material came from blood T cells: a sorted CD56 or NKG2C T cell subset, CD4+ or CD8+ T cells, or bulk PBMC T cells (not recorded which).

The CDR3 here is CASSLWGPRRYGYTF. This sequence joins TRBV5-6 and TRBJ1-2. This CDR3 has 15 residues. The germline V gene has CDR1 SGHDT and CDR2 YYEEEE.